The 2 T cell receptor beta chains below all came from one sample that was sequenced in a study of CD8 T cells in ankylosing spondylitis. MiXCR, run by TCRdb on the 5' RACE reads, gives a single entry per CDR3 protein. The sample has some 220,000 distinct CDR3 sequences; roughly 8.2% are singletons. Sample: blood, either unsorted or a sorted T cell fraction (not recorded which). Receptors originate from a female donor with ankylosing spondylitis or in good health (not recorded which).

This clonotype was picked up many times. The V gene is TRBV5-1, the J gene TRBJ2-2; 7 nucleotides line up with TRBD1. CDR3 length: 14 residues. The germline V gene encodes CDR1 SGHRS and CDR2 YFSETQ. V shed 4 bases and J 3 bases; nucleotides not matched to a gene: 3. CDR3 amino acids: CASSLTGDTGELFF. The CDR3 nucleotides read TGCGCCAGCAGCCTTACAGGGGACACCGGGGAGCTGTTTTTT.

This clonotype was picked up many times. The rearrangement uses TRBV12-3 or TRBV12-4 and TRBJ2-5; possible D gene TRBD2, 6 bases. The CDR3 length is 12 residues. The ends were cut back, 3 bases at V and 6 bases at J, with 8 bases in the middle. DNA of the CDR3: TGTGCCAGCAGTTTTAGCGGACAGACCCAGTACTTC. Its protein product is CASSFSGQTQYF.